These 15 T cell receptor beta chains were sequenced from one sample in a study of CD8 T cells in Susac syndrome. RNA amounts of about 0.5 to 1 ug underwent reverse transcription with random hexamers. MiXCR was run by TCRdb on the immunoSEQ multiplex PCR reads, yielding one entry per CDR3 protein. The sample contains about 73,000 distinct CDR3 sequences, 85% to 95% of which appear only once. Sequencing was carried out using CD8+ T cells from PBMCs. These receptors originate from a human donor with multiple sclerosis.

This chain links TRBV12-5 with TRBJ1-5, with D uncertain. V shed 1 base and J shed 7 bases, with 2 bases lying between them. In germline, CDR1 is LGHNT, CDR2 FRNRAP. This CDR3 contains 11 residues. Here the CDR3 reads CASGLGQPQHF. The CDR3 region has the DNA TGTGCTAGTGGTTTGGGGCAGCCCCAGCATTTT.

The chain uses TRBV5-6 and TRBJ2-5; D might be TRBD2 (5 bases). Germline V gives CDR1 SGHDT, CDR2 YYEEEE. The CDR3 has 14 amino acids. V was clipped by 4 bases and J by 3 bases, with 13 bases between them. CDR3 nucleotide sequence: TGTGCCAGCAGCCCCCCAGGACTGGAAGAGACCCAGTACTTC. Translating it yields CASSPPGLEETQYF.

The chain is built from TRBV13 and TRBJ2-7; TRBD2 matches 7 bases. J gave up 1 base and V 5 bases, and 8 bases lay outside the gene matches. The CDR3 runs to 15 residues. Germline V CDR1 and CDR2: PRHDT, FYEKMQ (reference sequence). CDR3 sequence: CASSATGLDSYEQYF. CDR3 bases: TGTGCCAGCAGCGCCACCGGACTAGATTCCTACGAGCAGTACTTC.

V and J are TRBV7-2 and TRBJ1-3; 7 nucleotides agree with TRBD1. Germline V CDR1 and CDR2: SGHTA, FQGNSA. The CDR3 is made up of 15 amino acids. V shed 5 bases and J 3 bases; nucleotides not matched to a gene: 7. DNA of the CDR3: TGTGCCAGCAGCCTCGACAGGGCATATGGAAACACCATATATTTT. Its translation is CASSLDRAYGNTIYF.

This chain uses TRBV7-9 with TRBJ2-7; TRBD1 matches at 8 bases. The CDR3 length is 13 residues. V shed 6 bases, J shed 2 bases, and the junction held 3 bases outside the gene matches. The germline gives CDR1 SEHNR, CDR2 FQNEAQ (reference sequence). CDR3: CASSDRGPYEQYF. Written as DNA, the CDR3 is TGTGCCAGCAGTGACAGGGGCCCCTACGAGCAGTACTTC.

The J gene is TRBJ1-1, the V gene TRBV29-1; D call uncertain. The CDR3 length is 10 residues. V was shortened by 4 bases and J by 11 bases, with 11 bases between the two germline ends. Germline V gene lookup returns CDR1 SQVTM and CDR2 ANQGSEA. The CDR3 nucleotides read TGCAGCGTTGGTGGACTTGGCGCTTTCTTT. Its translation is CSVGGLGAFF.

This chain's CDR3 is CASSQEGSSGRATDTQYF. The CDR3 DNA sequence: TGTGCCAGCAGCCAAGAAGGTTCTAGCGGGAGGGCCACAGATACGCAGTATTTT. V usage is TRBV3-1 and J usage is TRBJ2-3; 12 bases are a match to TRBD2. V was pared by 0 bases and J by 2 bases, with 6 bases of the junction left unmatched. The CDR3 consists of 18 residues. Looked up from germline, CDR1 is LGHDT and CDR2 is YNNKEL (reference sequence).

The CDR3 spells CSARVGLAIYNEQFF. In DNA form, the CDR3 reads TGCAGTGCTAGAGTTGGGCTAGCGATCTACAATGAGCAGTTCTTC. The genes are TRBV20-1 and TRBJ2-1; D possibly corresponds to TRBD2 (6 bases). The V and J ends lost 1 base and 3 bases respectively, with 13 bases between them. Germline V gene data show CDR1 as DFQATT and CDR2 as SNEGSKA (reference sequence). The length of the CDR3 is 15 residues.

The V gene is TRBV14, the J gene TRBJ2-7; D is unresolved. The CDR3 loop spans 12 amino acids. CDR1 is SGHDN and CDR2 is FVKESK in the germline V gene. V lost 6 bases to trimming and J lost 3 bases, with 9 bases between them. In nucleotides, the CDR3 is TGTGCCAGCAGTCATATATACTACGAGCAGTACTTC. This codes for CASSHIYYEQYF.

This clonotype is a singleton in its sample. This chain links TRBV7-9 with TRBJ2-5, with 10 bases that match TRBD2. The germline V gene has CDR1 SEHNR and CDR2 FQNEAQ (reference sequence). J gave up 3 bases and V 4 bases, and 2 bases lay outside the gene matches. This CDR3 has 14 amino acids. The CDR3 is CASSSLAGEETQYF. Here the CDR3 DNA reads TGTGCCAGCAGCTCCCTAGCGGGAGAAGAGACCCAGTACTTC.

This clonotype was observed a single time. The gene calls are TRBV2 and TRBJ1-5, with 9 bases aligning to TRBD1. The germline V gene encodes CDR1 SNHLY and CDR2 FYNNEI. V lost 6 bases, J lost 7 bases, and 13 bases stayed unmatched. The CDR3 is 16 residues long. In DNA, the CDR3 is TGTGCCAGCAGAAGGGACAGGGAGGGCCTTTGGCAGCCCCAGCATTTT. Its protein product is CASRRDREGLWQPQHF.

This CDR3 reads CASSYSDRGSNQPQHF. CDR3 DNA sequence: TGTGCCAGCAGTTACTCGGACAGGGGGAGCAATCAGCCCCAGCATTTT. The V and J genes are TRBV6-2 or TRBV6-3 and TRBJ1-5; 10 bases fit TRBD1. From germline, CDR1 is MNHEY and CDR2 SVGEGT. The CDR3 length is 16 residues. The ends lost 0 bases at V and 1 base at J; junction bases unmatched: 0.

The gene calls are TRBV7-9 and TRBJ2-1; 8 bases are shared with TRBD2. The CDR3 sequence is 14 residues long. Per the germline V gene, CDR1 is SEHNR and CDR2 is FQNEAQ (reference sequence). V gave up 2 bases and J gave up 7 bases; unmatched junction bases: 4. DNA of the CDR3: TGTGCCAGCAGCTTACAGCGGGAGATGAATGAGCAGTTCTTC. Translating it yields CASSLQREMNEQFF.

This chain links TRBV13 with TRBJ1-1, with 9 bases fitting TRBD1. The CDR3 runs 13 residues. The ends lost 4 bases at V and 8 bases at J; junction bases unmatched: 5. Looked up from germline, CDR1 is PRHDT and CDR2 is FYEKMQ (reference sequence). CDR3 coding DNA: TGTGCCAGCAGCTCGGGACAGGGCACCGAAGCTTTCTTT. It yields the protein CASSSGQGTEAFF.

This chain connects TRBV13 to TRBJ1-2; TRBD1 matches at 9 bases. The trim removed 5 bases at V and 13 bases at J, leaving 11 bases unmatched. This CDR3 region has 13 residues. The V gene's germline CDR1 is PRHDT and CDR2 FYEKMQ (reference sequence). The CDR3 DNA is TGTGCCAGCAGCACACAGGGGGCCGGGATAGGCACCTTC. Protein product: CASSTQGAGIGTF.